These 2 T cell receptor beta chains share one sample of origin, sequenced in a study of cytomegalovirus exposure and HLA in healthy donors. Primers included in the PCR were 60 Vbeta and 13 Jbeta primers. Measured with immunoSEQ multiplex PCR; TCRdb has only the in-frame clones, and not every one. The table lists roughly 120,000 clones. Source material: PBMCs. The source is a man aged 40-55 years in good health and CMV-seronegative.

The chain carries TRBV5-1 and TRBJ1-1; D is unresolved. The CDR3 sequence is 14 residues long. With 0 bases removed from V and 1 base from J, the gap between germline ends came to 7 bases. Germline CDR1 SGHRS, CDR2 YFSETQ. DNA for the CDR3: TGCGCCAGCAGCTTGGTTTCGGGGAACACTGAAGCTTTCTTT. Amino acids: CASSLVSGNTEAFF.

This chain connects TRBV2 to TRBJ1-1, with D uncertain. The CDR3 has 13 amino acids. From germline, CDR1 is SNHLY and CDR2 FYNNEI. The ends were cut back, 7 bases at V and 6 bases at J, with 15 bases in the middle. The DNA of the CDR3 is TGTGCCAGCATTCGGAAGAGAGCGGCTGAAGCTTTCTTT. Translated, it gives CASIRKRAAEAFF.